A selection of T cell receptor beta chains follows, all from one sample in a study of T-cell reconstitution after alpha-beta-depleted transplantation in children. TCRdb reanalysed the PCR reads using MiXCR and keeps one entry per CDR3 protein. The data contain 600,000 to 800,000 distinct CDR3 sequences, about an eighth of them singletons. Sequencing used PBMCs, obtained before TCRalphabeta/CD19-depleted stem cell transplant. The receptor source for this set is a girl aged 2 to 9 with congenital amegakaryocytic thrombocytopenia, due to receive a stem cell transplant. Each CDR3 is given with its conserved first and last residue. D genes are given only for firm matches. Expanded clones get a size class; other rows say once, few or many, or leave the size out.

J gene: TRBJ2-5
D gene: -
V gene: TRBV10-3
clone size: many
CDR3 protein: CAISEDSRTQYF
CDR3 DNA: TGTGCCATCAGTGAGGATAGCAGGACCCAGTACTTC

J gene: TRBJ2-1
D gene: -
V gene: TRBV5-1
clone size: -
CDR3 protein: CASSLGGAQFF
CDR3 DNA: TGCGCCAGCAGCTTGGGGGGTGCGCAGTTCTTC

J gene: TRBJ2-6
D gene: TRBD1
V gene: TRBV28
clone size: few
CDR3 protein: CASSLRTGQRSGANVLTF
CDR3 DNA: TGTGCCAGCAGTCTCCGGACAGGTCAGAGGTCTGGGGCCAACGTCCTGACTTTC

J gene: TRBJ2-3
D gene: TRBD2
V gene: TRBV30
clone size: -
CDR3 protein: CAWSLAGVSTDTQYF
CDR3 DNA: TGTGCCTGGAGCCTAGCGGGAGTGTCGACAGATACGCAGTATTTT

J gene: TRBJ2-2
D gene: -
V gene: TRBV2
clone size: -
CDR3 protein: CASTGFVGPYPLRELFF
CDR3 DNA: TGTGCCAGCACCGGATTTGTGGGGCCCTATCCCCTCAGGGAGCTGTTTTTT

J gene: TRBJ2-1
D gene: TRBD1
V gene: TRBV29-1
clone size: few
CDR3 protein: CSVGTGTPYNEQFF
CDR3 DNA: TGCAGCGTCGGGACAGGGACCCCCTACAATGAGCAGTTCTTC

J gene: TRBJ2-3
D gene: -
V gene: TRBV29-1
clone size: few
CDR3 protein: CSVEPGAGSDTQYF
CDR3 DNA: TGCAGCGTTGAGCCGGGTGCGGGGTCAGATACGCAGTATTTT

J gene: TRBJ2-3
D gene: TRBD1
V gene: TRBV2
clone size: few
CDR3 protein: CASPAGTAYPFTDTQYF
CDR3 DNA: TGTGCCAGCCCAGCCGGGACAGCGTACCCCTTTACAGATACGCAGTATTTT

J gene: TRBJ1-1
D gene: TRBD1
V gene: TRBV7-6
clone size: -
CDR3 protein: CASSNGQGWGTEAFF
CDR3 DNA: TGTGCCAGCAGCAACGGACAGGGGTGGGGGACTGAAGCTTTCTTT

J gene: TRBJ1-2
D gene: TRBD1
V gene: TRBV20-1
clone size: few
CDR3 protein: CSARLGGQGVPYYGYTF
CDR3 DNA: TGCAGTGCTAGGTTGGGGGGACAGGGGGTACCCTATTATGGCTACACCTTC

J gene: TRBJ2-6
D gene: -
V gene: TRBV5-1
clone size: many
CDR3 protein: CASSPGTDKGTSGANVLTF
CDR3 DNA: TGCGCCAGCAGCCCTGGTACCGATAAAGGAACGTCTGGGGCCAACGTCCTGACTTTC

J gene: TRBJ2-5
D gene: -
V gene: TRBV7-2
clone size: -
CDR3 protein: CASSLPWQKETQYF
CDR3 DNA: TGTGCCAGCAGCTTACCTTGGCAGAAAGAGACCCAGTACTTC

J gene: TRBJ1-5
D gene: -
V gene: TRBV12-3/TRBV12-4
clone size: many
CDR3 protein: CASSRTGISNQPQHF
CDR3 DNA: TGTGCCAGCAGTCGTACAGGGATCAGCAATCAGCCCCAGCATTTT

J gene: TRBJ2-1
D gene: -
V gene: TRBV5-1
clone size: -
CDR3 protein: CASSFQKGPYNEQFF
CDR3 DNA: TGCGCCAGCAGCTTCCAGAAGGGGCCCTACAATGAGCAGTTCTTC

J gene: TRBJ1-1
D gene: -
V gene: TRBV5-4
clone size: many
CDR3 protein: CASSSGRGLEAFF
CDR3 DNA: TGTGCCAGCAGCTCGGGGCGTGGACTTGAAGCTTTCTTT

J gene: TRBJ1-2
D gene: -
V gene: TRBV30
clone size: once
CDR3 protein: CAWSVLQQRGYTF
CDR3 DNA: TGTGCCTGGAGTGTATTGCAACAACGTGGCTACACCTTC

J gene: TRBJ1-2
D gene: -
V gene: TRBV15
clone size: many
CDR3 protein: CATSRDPRGSYGYTF
CDR3 DNA: TGTGCCACCAGCAGAGATCCTAGGGGGTCGTATGGCTACACCTTC

J gene: TRBJ2-5
D gene: TRBD2
V gene: TRBV2
clone size: -
CDR3 protein: CASSAGSGTIETQYF
CDR3 DNA: TGTGCCAGCAGTGCGGGGAGCGGGACGATAGAGACCCAGTACTTC

J gene: TRBJ2-3
D gene: -
V gene: TRBV7-9
clone size: many
CDR3 protein: CASSFVTRTGGTDTQYF
CDR3 DNA: TGTGCCAGCAGCTTCGTGACAAGGACTGGTGGCACAGATACGCAGTATTTT

J gene: TRBJ2-1
D gene: -
V gene: TRBV5-1
clone size: few
CDR3 protein: CASSFQRATYNEQFF
CDR3 DNA: TGCGCCAGCAGCTTTCAGAGGGCCACCTACAATGAGCAGTTCTTC

J gene: TRBJ2-1
D gene: -
V gene: TRBV20-1
clone size: few
CDR3 protein: CSVGGRAYNEQFF
CDR3 DNA: TGCAGTGTAGGGGGGAGGGCCTACAATGAGCAGTTCTTC

J gene: TRBJ2-1
D gene: -
V gene: TRBV5-1
clone size: few
CDR3 protein: CASRFTSYNEQFF
CDR3 DNA: TGCGCCAGCCGCTTTACTAGCTACAATGAGCAGTTCTTC

J gene: TRBJ1-1
D gene: TRBD1
V gene: TRBV10-1
clone size: few
CDR3 protein: CASSESGTGAFF
CDR3 DNA: TGCGCCAGCAGTGAGTCGGGGACAGGAGCTTTCTTT

J gene: TRBJ2-7
D gene: -
V gene: TRBV2
clone size: few
CDR3 protein: CASSDELLYEQYF
CDR3 DNA: TGTGCCAGCAGTGACGAGCTGCTCTACGAGCAGTACTTC

J gene: TRBJ2-5
D gene: -
V gene: TRBV15
clone size: -
CDR3 protein: CATSRDPLETQYF
CDR3 DNA: TGTGCCACCAGCAGAGATCCCCTCGAGACCCAGTACTTC

J gene: TRBJ2-3
D gene: -
V gene: TRBV20-1
clone size: many
CDR3 protein: CSYGTDTQYF
CDR3 DNA: TGCAGTTATGGCACAGATACGCAGTATTTT

J gene: TRBJ2-7
D gene: TRBD1
V gene: TRBV29-1
clone size: many
CDR3 protein: CSVEDQGDNYEQYF
CDR3 DNA: TGCAGCGTTGAAGATCAGGGGGACAACTACGAGCAGTACTTC

J gene: TRBJ2-1
D gene: -
V gene: TRBV7-9
clone size: few
CDR3 protein: CASSLETGPSYNEQFF
CDR3 DNA: TGTGCCAGCAGCTTAGAGACGGGACCCTCCTACAATGAGCAGTTCTTC

J gene: TRBJ2-3
D gene: -
V gene: TRBV29-1
clone size: -
CDR3 protein: CSVQYTADTQYF
CDR3 DNA: TGCAGCGTTCAATATACGGCAGATACGCAGTATTTT

J gene: TRBJ2-7
D gene: TRBD1
V gene: TRBV18
clone size: once
CDR3 protein: CASSPGGTGAYEQYF
CDR3 DNA: TGTGCCAGCTCACCAGGTGGGACAGGGGCCTACGAGCAGTACTTC

J gene: TRBJ2-7
D gene: TRBD2
V gene: TRBV30
clone size: few
CDR3 protein: CAWSTRVAGGDEQYF
CDR3 DNA: TGTGCCTGGAGTACCCGTGTAGCGGGAGGTGACGAGCAGTACTTC

J gene: TRBJ2-7
D gene: TRBD2
V gene: TRBV20-1
clone size: -
CDR3 protein: CSARDGGTSGWEQYF
CDR3 DNA: TGCAGTGCTAGAGATGGAGGGACTAGCGGTTGGGAGCAGTACTTC

J gene: TRBJ1-4
D gene: -
V gene: TRBV7-8
clone size: -
CDR3 protein: CASSFGRVVEKLFF
CDR3 DNA: TGTGCCAGCAGCTTTGGCAGGGTGGTCGAAAAACTGTTTTTT

J gene: TRBJ1-2
D gene: -
V gene: TRBV3-1
clone size: many
CDR3 protein: CASSQDTNYGYTF
CDR3 DNA: TGTGCCAGCAGCCAAGACACGAACTATGGCTACACCTTC

J gene: TRBJ2-7
D gene: TRBD2
V gene: TRBV20-1
clone size: few
CDR3 protein: CSAKPGLAGERAYEQYF
CDR3 DNA: TGCAGTGCCAAACCGGGACTAGCGGGAGAGAGGGCCTACGAGCAGTACTTC